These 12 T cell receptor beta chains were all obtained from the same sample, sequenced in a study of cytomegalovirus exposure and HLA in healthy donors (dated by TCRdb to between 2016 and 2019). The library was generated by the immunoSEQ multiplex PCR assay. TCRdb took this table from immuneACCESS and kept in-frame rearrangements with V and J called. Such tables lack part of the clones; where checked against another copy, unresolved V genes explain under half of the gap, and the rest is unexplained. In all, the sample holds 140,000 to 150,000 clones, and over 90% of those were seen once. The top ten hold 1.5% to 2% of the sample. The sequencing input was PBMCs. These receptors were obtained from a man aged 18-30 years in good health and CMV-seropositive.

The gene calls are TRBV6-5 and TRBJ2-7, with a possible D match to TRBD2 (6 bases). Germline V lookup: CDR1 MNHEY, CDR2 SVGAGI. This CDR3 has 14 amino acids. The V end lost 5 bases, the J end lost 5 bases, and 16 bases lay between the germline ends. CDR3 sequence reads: CASSLAGRGNEQYF. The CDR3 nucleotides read TGTGCCAGCAGTCTTGCGGGGAGAGGTAACGAGCAGTACTTC.

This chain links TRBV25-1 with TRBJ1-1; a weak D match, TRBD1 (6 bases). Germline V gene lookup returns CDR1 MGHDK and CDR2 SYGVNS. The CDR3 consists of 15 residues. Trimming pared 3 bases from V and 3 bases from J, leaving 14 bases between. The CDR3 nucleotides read TGTGCCAGCAGTGACCCGAGGGGGGGGGACACTGAAGCTTTCTTT. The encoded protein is CASSDPRGGDTEAFF.

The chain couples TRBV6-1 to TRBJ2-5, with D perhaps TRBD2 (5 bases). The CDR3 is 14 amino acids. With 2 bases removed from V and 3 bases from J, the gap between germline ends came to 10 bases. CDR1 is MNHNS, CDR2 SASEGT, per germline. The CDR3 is CASSEMGEEETQYF. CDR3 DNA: TGTGCCAGCAGTGAAATGGGAGAAGAAGAGACCCAGTACTTC.

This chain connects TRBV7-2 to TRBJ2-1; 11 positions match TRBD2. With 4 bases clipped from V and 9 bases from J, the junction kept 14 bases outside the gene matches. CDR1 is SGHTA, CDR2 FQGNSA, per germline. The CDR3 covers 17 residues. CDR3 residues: CASSSSPGLAAYGEQFF. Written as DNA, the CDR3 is TGTGCCAGCAGCTCGTCCCCGGGACTAGCGGCCTACGGTGAGCAGTTCTTC.

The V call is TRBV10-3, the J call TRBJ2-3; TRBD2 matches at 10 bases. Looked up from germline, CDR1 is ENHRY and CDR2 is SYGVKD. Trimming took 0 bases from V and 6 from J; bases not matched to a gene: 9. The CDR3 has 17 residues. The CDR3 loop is CAISESSIAGGGDTQYF. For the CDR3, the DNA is TGTGCCATCAGTGAGTCGTCCATAGCGGGAGGTGGGGATACGCAGTATTTT.

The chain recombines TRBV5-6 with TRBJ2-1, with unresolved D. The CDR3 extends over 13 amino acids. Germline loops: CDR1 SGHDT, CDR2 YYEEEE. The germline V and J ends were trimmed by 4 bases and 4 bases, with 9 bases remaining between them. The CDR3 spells CASSLTSYNEQFF. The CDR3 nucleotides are TGTGCCAGCAGCCTGACATCATACAATGAGCAGTTCTTC.

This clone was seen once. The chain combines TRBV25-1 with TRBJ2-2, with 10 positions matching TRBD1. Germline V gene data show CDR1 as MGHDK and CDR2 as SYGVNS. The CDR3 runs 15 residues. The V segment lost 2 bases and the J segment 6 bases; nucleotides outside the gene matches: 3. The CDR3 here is CASSEHGTGAGELFF. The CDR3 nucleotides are TGTGCCAGCAGTGAACACGGGACAGGGGCCGGGGAGCTGTTTTTT.

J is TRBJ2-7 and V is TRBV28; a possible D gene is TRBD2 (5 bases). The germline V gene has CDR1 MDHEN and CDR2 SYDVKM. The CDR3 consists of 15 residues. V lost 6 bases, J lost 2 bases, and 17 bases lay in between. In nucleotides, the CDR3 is TGTGCCAGCAGAGCGGCGCTTAGCGCAGCCTACGAGCAGTACTTC. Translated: CASRAALSAAYEQYF.

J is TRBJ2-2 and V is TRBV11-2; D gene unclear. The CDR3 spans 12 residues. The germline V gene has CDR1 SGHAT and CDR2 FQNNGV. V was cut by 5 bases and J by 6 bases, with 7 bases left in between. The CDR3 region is CASSPFPGELFF. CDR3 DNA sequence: TGTGCCAGCAGCCCTTTTCCCGGGGAGCTGTTTTTT.

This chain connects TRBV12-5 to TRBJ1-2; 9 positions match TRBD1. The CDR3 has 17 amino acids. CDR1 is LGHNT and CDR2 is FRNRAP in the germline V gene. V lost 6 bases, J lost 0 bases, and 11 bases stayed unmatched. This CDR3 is CASGNGTGTLANYGYTF. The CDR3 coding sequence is TGTGCTAGTGGCAACGGGACAGGGACTCTCGCTAACTATGGCTACACCTTC.

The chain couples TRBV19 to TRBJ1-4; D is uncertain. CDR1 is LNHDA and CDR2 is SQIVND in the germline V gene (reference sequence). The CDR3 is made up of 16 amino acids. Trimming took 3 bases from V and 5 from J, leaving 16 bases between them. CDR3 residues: CASSMDPRGENEKLFF. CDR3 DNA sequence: TGTGCCAGTAGTATGGACCCACGGGGAGAGAATGAAAAACTGTTTTTT. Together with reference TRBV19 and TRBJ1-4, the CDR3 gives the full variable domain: DGGITQSPKYLFRKEGQNVTLSCEQNLNHDAMYWYRQDPGQGLRLIYYSQIVNDFQKGDIAEGYSVSREKKESFPLTVTSAQKNPTAFYLCASSMDPRGENEKLFFGSGTQLSVL.

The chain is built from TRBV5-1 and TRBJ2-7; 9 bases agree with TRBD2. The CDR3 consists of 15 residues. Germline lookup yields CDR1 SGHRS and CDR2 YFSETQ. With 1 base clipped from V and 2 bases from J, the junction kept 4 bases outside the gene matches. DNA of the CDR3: TGCGCCAGCAGCTTGACGCTAGCGGGGACCTACGAGCAGTACTTC. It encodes CASSLTLAGTYEQYF.